A single sample gave rise to the 15 T cell receptor beta chains below, sequenced in a study of blood T cells in healthy people across ages. It was with a sample-barcoded 5' primer and a J-beta primer mix that a second PCR of roughly 6 to 12 cycles was run. Via MiXCR, TCRdb re-called the 5' RACE reads, giving one row per CDR3 protein. The table lists about 780,000 distinct CDR3 sequences, approximately 24% of them singletons. These records were also assigned to another study, of T cells of mothers and their children.

Material: blood. These receptors all stem from a boy between 10 and 17 years old in good health.

The chain recombines TRBV29-1 with TRBJ2-1, with a weak D call TRBD1 (7 bases). Per germline, CDR1 SQVTM and CDR2 ANQGSEA. The V and J ends lost 7 bases and 10 bases respectively, with 23 bases between them. CDR3 size: 14 residues. This chain's CDR3 is CSAGAGGGEREQFF. As DNA, the CDR3 is TGCAGCGCCGGGGCAGGGGGAGGTGAAAGAGAGCAGTTCTTC.

This clonotype was recorded many times. CDR3 loop: CASSLPGEVIGEETQYF. DNA of the CDR3: TGTGCCAGCAGCTTACCAGGGGAGGTAATAGGCGAAGAGACCCAGTACTTC. The V call is TRBV5-6, the J call TRBJ2-5, with D perhaps being TRBD1 or TRBD2 (6 bases each). The CDR3 spans 17 residues. Germline CDR1 is SGHDT and CDR2 is YYEEEE. V shed 2 bases and J shed 3 bases, with 20 bases lying between them. Based on the CDR3 plus reference TRBV5-6 and TRBJ2-5, the full variable domain is DAGVTQSPTHLIKTRGQQVTLRCSPKSGHDTVSWYQQALGQGPQFIFQYYEEEERQRGNFPDRFSGHQFPNYSSELNVNALLLGDSALYLCASSLPGEVIGEETQYFGPGTRLLVL.

This clonotype was counted only a few times. V usage is TRBV10-2 and J usage is TRBJ1-4, with D possibly TRBD1 on 6 matching bases. The CDR3 sequence is 15 residues long. V shed 2 bases and J shed 15 bases, with 22 bases lying between them. In germline, CDR1 is WSHSY, CDR2 SAAADI. The CDR3 protein is CASSETGQRMGLMFF. DNA for the CDR3: TGCGCCAGCAGTGAGACTGGACAGAGGATGGGATTAATGTTTTTT.

The chain's CDR3 is CATSSDHTDTQYF. In DNA form, the CDR3 reads TGTGCCACCAGCTCGGACCACACAGATACGCAGTATTTT. The rearrangement uses TRBV24-1 and TRBJ2-3; D is unresolved. This CDR3 has 13 residues. Trimming took off 7 bases at V and 2 bases at J, with 9 bases between the two ends. Germline V gives CDR1 KGHDR, CDR2 SFDVKD.

This clonotype was counted only a few times. The J gene is TRBJ2-5, the V gene TRBV28, with D tentatively TRBD1 or TRBD2 (5 bases each). The closer fit of TRBJ2-7 to the DNA end suggests the J call may be wrong. The CDR3 has 15 residues. The germline V gene has CDR1 MDHEN and CDR2 SYDVKM. The CDR3, as DNA: TGTGCCAGCAGGGGAACGCTCGGGGCTTCCTACGAGCAGTACTTC. Translating it yields CASRGTLGASYEQYF.

This clonotype came up a few times. The chain carries TRBV7-9 and TRBJ2-1, with TRBD1 matching over 7 bases. CDR1 is SEHNR and CDR2 is FQNEAQ in the germline V gene (reference sequence). Trimming cost V 2 bases and J 7 bases; bases outside gene matches: 8. The CDR3 consists of 15 residues. The CDR3 protein is CASSLTTGRMNEQFF. The CDR3 DNA is TGTGCCAGCAGCTTAACGACAGGGCGGATGAATGAGCAGTTCTTC.

The chain combines TRBV14 with TRBJ2-5; no definite D call. Germline CDR1 SGHDN, CDR2 FVKESK. The V gene lost 3 bases and the J gene lost 4 bases, with 15 bases spanning the gap. The CDR3 extends over 15 amino acids. The chain's CDR3 is CASSHLTAVPETQYF. In DNA, the CDR3 is TGTGCCAGCAGCCATCTTACAGCCGTACCAGAGACCCAGTACTTC.

The gene calls are TRBV20-1 and TRBJ1-4; 8 bases line up with TRBD1. The J segment lost 6 bases and the V segment lost 0 bases, leaving 6 bases of the junction unmatched. Germline V gene sequence: CDR1 DFQATT, CDR2 SNEGSKA (reference sequence). CDR3 length: 15 amino acids. The CDR3 protein is CSARDPTGDDEKLFF. CDR3 bases: TGCAGTGCTAGAGACCCGACAGGGGACGATGAAAAACTGTTTTTT.

This chain uses TRBV7-2 with TRBJ2-1; D not certain. The last part of the DNA fits TRBJ2-5 better; the J call may be wrong. The CDR3 totals 14 residues. CDR1 is SGHTA, CDR2 FQGNSA, per germline. CDR3 amino acids: CASSLISSGETQYF. DNA for the CDR3: TGTGCCAGCAGCTTAATTAGCTCTGGGGAGACCCAGTACTTC.

This sequence joins TRBV7-9 and TRBJ1-2; 7 bases map to TRBD1. The germline V gene has CDR1 SEHNR and CDR2 FQNEAQ (reference sequence). Trimming at V came to 3 bases and at J to 2 bases, leaving 15 bases not matched to a gene. CDR3 length: 18 amino acids. Here the CDR3 reads CASSFPKGPTGNNYGYTF. CDR3 DNA sequence: TGTGCCAGCAGCTTTCCCAAAGGTCCGACAGGGAACAACTATGGCTACACCTTC.

In this sample, this clonotype turned up a few times. This chain links TRBV6-4 with TRBJ2-7; 8 bases fit TRBD1. The CDR3 length is 16 residues. Germline V gene sequence: CDR1 MRHNA, CDR2 SNTAGT. Trimming removed 2 bases from V and 0 bases from J; junction bases left unmatched: 6. Here the CDR3 reads CASSDPTGGGSYEQYF. CDR3 nucleotides: TGTGCCAGCAGTGACCCTACAGGGGGAGGCTCCTACGAGCAGTACTTC.

This clonotype was detected many times. This chain links TRBV29-1 with TRBJ2-5, with no clear D. The CDR3 consists of 11 residues. Germline CDR1 and CDR2: SQVTM and ANQGSEA. The germline V and J ends were trimmed by 3 bases and 9 bases, with 11 bases remaining between them. In nucleotides, the CDR3 is TGCAGCGTTGATTTCGGTCAGGCCCAGTACTTC. As protein: CSVDFGQAQYF.

The CDR3 nucleotides are TGTGCCAGCAGCTGGTCGGGGAGTCAAGAGACCCAGTACTTC. Amino acids: CASSWSGSQETQYF. V gene TRBV7-9 combines with J gene TRBJ2-5; tentative D call: TRBD2 (5 bases). This CDR3 spans 14 amino acids. Trimming cost V 4 bases and J 2 bases, with 11 bases left between them. CDR1 and CDR2 (germline): SEHNR, FQNEAQ (reference sequence).

This chain links TRBV7-7 with TRBJ2-7, with 8 bases aligning to TRBD2. Per germline, CDR1 SSHAT and CDR2 FNYEAQ (reference sequence). V dropped 3 bases and J dropped 0; count of bases not matched to a gene: 1. The CDR3 contains 14 residues. Written as DNA, the CDR3 is TGTGCCAGCAGCTTCCTAGCGGGCTCCTACGAGCAGTACTTC. The encoded protein is CASSFLAGSYEQYF.

V is TRBV5-1 and J is TRBJ2-5; D remains unclear. The end of the DNA fits TRBJ2-1 better, so the J call may be wrong. The CDR3 has 12 amino acids. In germline, CDR1 is SGHRS, CDR2 YFSETQ. The CDR3 region is CASSPNLGEQFF. DNA of the CDR3: TGCGCCAGCAGCCCCAACTTAGGTGAGCAGTTCTTC.